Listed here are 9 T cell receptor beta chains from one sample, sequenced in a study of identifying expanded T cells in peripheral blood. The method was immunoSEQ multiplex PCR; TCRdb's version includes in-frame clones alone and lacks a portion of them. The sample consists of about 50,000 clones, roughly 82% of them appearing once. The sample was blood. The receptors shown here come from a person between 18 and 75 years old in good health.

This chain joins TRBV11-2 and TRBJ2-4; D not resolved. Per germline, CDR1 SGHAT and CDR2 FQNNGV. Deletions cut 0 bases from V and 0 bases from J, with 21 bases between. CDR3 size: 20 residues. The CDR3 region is CASSLESGRRWSLAKNIQYF. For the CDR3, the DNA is TGTGCCAGCAGCTTAGAGTCCGGCAGGCGCTGGTCTTTAGCCAAAAACATTCAGTACTTC.

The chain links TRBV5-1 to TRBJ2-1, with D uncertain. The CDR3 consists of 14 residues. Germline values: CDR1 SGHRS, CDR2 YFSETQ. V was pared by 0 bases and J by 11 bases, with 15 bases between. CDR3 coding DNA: TGCGCCAGCAGCTTGGCCAGCGCCCCGTTTAAGCAGTTCTTC. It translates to CASSLASAPFKQFF.

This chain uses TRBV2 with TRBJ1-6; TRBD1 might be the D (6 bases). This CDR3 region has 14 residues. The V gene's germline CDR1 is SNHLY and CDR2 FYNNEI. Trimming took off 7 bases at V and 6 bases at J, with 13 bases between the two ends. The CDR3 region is CASTGGGSNSPLHF. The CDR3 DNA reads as TGTGCCAGCACAGGAGGGGGAAGTAATTCACCCCTCCACTTT.

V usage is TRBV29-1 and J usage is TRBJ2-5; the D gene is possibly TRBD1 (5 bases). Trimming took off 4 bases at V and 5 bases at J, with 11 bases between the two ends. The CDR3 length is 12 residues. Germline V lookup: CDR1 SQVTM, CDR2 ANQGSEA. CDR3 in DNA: TGCAGCGTTGTGGGCAGGGCGGAGACCCAGTACTTC. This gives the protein CSVVGRAETQYF.

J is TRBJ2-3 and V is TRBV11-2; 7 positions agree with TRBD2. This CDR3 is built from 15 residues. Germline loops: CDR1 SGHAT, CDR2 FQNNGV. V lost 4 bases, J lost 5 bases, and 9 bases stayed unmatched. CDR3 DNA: TGTGCCAGCAGCTCGGGCGGGAGAGATCTAGATACGCAGTATTTT. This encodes CASSSGGRDLDTQYF.

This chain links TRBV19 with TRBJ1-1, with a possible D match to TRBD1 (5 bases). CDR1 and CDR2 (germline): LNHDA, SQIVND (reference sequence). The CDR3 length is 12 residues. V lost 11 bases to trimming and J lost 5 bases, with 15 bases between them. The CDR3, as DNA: TGTGCCGCCCGGGGAAGGACAACTGAAGCTTTCTTT. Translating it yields CAARGRTTEAFF.

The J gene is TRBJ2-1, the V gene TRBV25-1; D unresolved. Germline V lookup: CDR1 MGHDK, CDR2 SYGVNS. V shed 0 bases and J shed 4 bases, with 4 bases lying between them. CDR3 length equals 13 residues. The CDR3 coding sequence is TGTGCCAGCAGTGAATATCGATACAATGAGCAGTTCTTC. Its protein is CASSEYRYNEQFF.

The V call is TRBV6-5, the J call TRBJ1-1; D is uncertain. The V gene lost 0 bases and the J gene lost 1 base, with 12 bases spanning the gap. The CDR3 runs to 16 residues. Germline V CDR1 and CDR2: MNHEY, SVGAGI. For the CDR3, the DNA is TGTGCCAGCAGTTACTCTAGGGAGGCAAGGAACACTGAAGCTTTCTTT. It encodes CASSYSREARNTEAFF.

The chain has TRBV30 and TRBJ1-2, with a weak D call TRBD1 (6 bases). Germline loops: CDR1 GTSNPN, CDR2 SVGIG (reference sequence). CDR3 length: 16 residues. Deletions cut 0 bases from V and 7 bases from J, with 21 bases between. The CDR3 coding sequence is TGTGCCTGGAGTGTAGACAGGCTAAGACTTGCCCCTGGCTACACCTTC. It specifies CAWSVDRLRLAPGYTF. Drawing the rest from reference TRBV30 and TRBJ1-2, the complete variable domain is SQTIHQWPATLVQPVGSPLSLECTVEGTSNPNLYWYRQAAGRGLQLLFYSVGIGQISSEVPQNLSASRPQDRQFILSSKKLLLSDSGFYLCAWSVDRLRLAPGYTFGSGTRLTVV.